One sample yielded the 28 T cell receptor beta chains listed below, sequenced in a study of response to subunit inactivated influenza vaccine. A single record per CDR3 protein comes from TCRdb applying MiXCR to the RT-PCR reads. The sample includes approximately 570,000 distinct CDR3 sequences, 6% to 9% of them seen just once. The source material was PBMCs from blood, sampled around 25 months after vaccination. Source of these receptors: a man aged 45 to 70 who received an inactivated influenza vaccine.

The chain couples TRBV5-1 to TRBJ2-2; D gene uncertain. The length of the CDR3 is 13 residues. CDR1 is SGHRS and CDR2 is YFSETQ in the germline V gene. Trimming cost V 0 bases and J 7 bases, with 7 bases left between them. The CDR3, as DNA: TGCGCCAGCAGCTTGGCCGGTCACGGGGAGCTGTTTTTT. Its translation is CASSLAGHGELFF.

This clonotype was seen at least ten times. The rearrangement joins TRBV20-1 to TRBJ2-5; 14 nucleotides match TRBD2. V was pared by 2 bases and J by 5 bases, with 7 bases of the junction left unmatched. This CDR3 is built from 16 residues. Per the germline V gene, CDR1 is DFQATT and CDR2 is SNEGSKA (reference sequence). CDR3: CSARRLAGGTRETQYF. Written as DNA, the CDR3 is TGCAGTGCTAGAAGACTAGCGGGGGGGACCCGGGAGACCCAGTACTTC.

The V call is TRBV12-3 or TRBV12-4, the J call TRBJ2-5; the D is unclear. This CDR3 comprises 13 residues. Trimming removed 8 bases at V and 0 bases at J, with 10 bases between. The CDR3 region has the DNA TGTGCCAGCGCAAGATACTACCAAGAGACCCAGTACTTC. Translating it yields CASARYYQETQYF.

This chain uses TRBV3-1 with TRBJ2-3; 12 bases are a match to TRBD2. V was pared by 3 bases and J by 5 bases, with 12 bases of the junction left unmatched. Germline-derived CDR1 and CDR2 are LGHDT and YNNKEL (reference sequence). This CDR3 is built from 18 residues. CDR3 sequence: CASSQTSGSFDFEDTQYF. DNA for the CDR3: TGTGCCAGCAGCCAGACTAGCGGGAGTTTCGATTTTGAAGATACGCAGTATTTT.

The chain links TRBV30 to TRBJ2-2; 7 bases match TRBD2. With V trimmed by 1 base and J by 7 bases, 12 bases remained unmatched. The CDR3 runs to 16 residues. The germline gives CDR1 GTSNPN, CDR2 SVGIG (reference sequence). CDR3 residues: CAWSALASGRGGELFF. CDR3 nucleotide sequence: TGTGCCTGGAGTGCACTCGCTAGCGGAAGGGGCGGGGAGCTGTTTTTT.

This clonotype has only a few counts. V usage is TRBV20-1 and J usage is TRBJ2-7; D is possibly TRBD1 (5 bases). V gave up 2 bases and J gave up 5 bases, with 22 bases separating them. The CDR3 is 16 amino acids. From germline, CDR1 is DFQATT and CDR2 SNEGSKA (reference sequence). The DNA of the CDR3 is TGCAGTGCTAGAAGTCCCCCGGTCAAGGGGATCCACGAGCAGTACTTC. Protein: CSARSPPVKGIHEQYF.

Ten or more counts support this clonotype. This chain joins TRBV20-1 and TRBJ1-5; 7 nucleotides match TRBD1. The CDR3 is 13 residues long. The germline CDR1 and CDR2 sequences are DFQATT and SNEGSKA (reference sequence). The J segment lost 5 bases and the V segment lost 2 bases, leaving 3 bases of the junction unmatched. The CDR3 DNA reads TGCAGTGCTAGAAAAGGGACAGATCAGCCCCAGCATTTT. Amino acid sequence: CSARKGTDQPQHF.

This chain uses TRBV27 with TRBJ2-7; TRBD2 matches at 11 bases. V shed 5 bases and J 4 bases; nucleotides not matched to a gene: 4. This CDR3 is built from 14 residues. CDR1 and CDR2 (germline): MNHEY, SMNVEV (reference sequence). The CDR3 is CASSIAGGRYEQYF. The CDR3, as DNA: TGTGCCAGCAGTATAGCGGGAGGGCGATACGAGCAGTACTTC.

This clonotype was recorded a few times. V is TRBV3-1 and J is TRBJ2-2; 9 bases are shared with TRBD2. J gave up 5 bases and V 0 bases, and 4 bases lay outside the gene matches. Germline values: CDR1 LGHDT, CDR2 YNNKEL (reference sequence). This CDR3 has 16 residues. CDR3 bases: TGTGCCAGCAGCCAAGACCCGGGACTAGCTACCGGGGAGCTGTTTTTT. As protein: CASSQDPGLATGELFF.

J is TRBJ2-4 and V is TRBV20-1, with 7 bases fitting TRBD2. V was pared by 4 bases and J by 2 bases, with 14 bases of the junction left unmatched. The germline V gene has CDR1 DFQATT and CDR2 SNEGSKA (reference sequence). The CDR3 is made up of 17 amino acids. Here the CDR3 DNA reads TGCAGTGCTAAGATGCCCTGGGGCGGGAGAACCAAAAACATTCAGTACTTC. Its protein is CSAKMPWGGRTKNIQYF.

This clonotype was seen only a few times. The chain links TRBV10-3 to TRBJ1-1; D unclear. Germline V gene lookup returns CDR1 ENHRY and CDR2 SYGVKD. The CDR3 has 12 residues. V dropped 6 bases and J dropped 1 base, with 6 bases sitting between them. As DNA, the CDR3 is TGTGCCATCAGAGGACCGAACACTGAAGCTTTCTTT. It translates to CAIRGPNTEAFF.

This clonotype appeared a few times. This CDR3 is CASSAYSGRSYEQYF. CDR3 nucleotides: TGTGCCAGCAGTGCCTATAGCGGGCGTTCCTACGAGCAGTACTTC. This chain joins TRBV2 and TRBJ2-7; 7 nucleotides agree with TRBD2. This CDR3 is built from 15 residues. The germline CDR1 and CDR2 sequences are SNHLY and FYNNEI. V lost 4 bases and J lost 1; bases outside the gene matches: 7.

This clonotype turned up a few times. Mismatch with germline at one junction end may stem from a read error. This chain joins TRBV7-7 and TRBJ2-2; D might be TRBD2 (6 bases). This CDR3 spans 16 amino acids. Germline CDR1 and CDR2: SSHAT and FNYEAQ (reference sequence). DNA of the CDR3: TGTGCTAGCAGCTTAGCGGCCCGGCGGGACACCGGGGAGCTGTTTTTT. It encodes CASSLAARRDTGELFF.

This clonotype came up a few times. The rearrangement joins TRBV20-1 to TRBJ2-7, with TRBD2 as a possible D gene (6 bases). From germline, CDR1 is DFQATT and CDR2 SNEGSKA (reference sequence). The CDR3 extends over 15 amino acids. Trimming left V 6 bases short and J 1 base short, with 19 bases between. In DNA, the CDR3 is TGCAGTGCACAAGAAGGAGCTAGCGCGTCCTACGAGCAGTACTTC. Translating gives CSAQEGASASYEQYF.

V usage is TRBV4-3 and J usage is TRBJ2-7, with D maybe TRBD2 (5 bases). CDR1 and CDR2 from the germline V gene are LGHNA and YSLEER. CDR3 length equals 13 residues. Trimming stripped 1 base from V and 3 bases from J, with 7 bases between. CDR3 sequence reads: CASSQVRGYEQYF. For the CDR3, the DNA is TGCGCCAGCAGCCAAGTCCGGGGCTACGAGCAGTACTTC.

The chain joins TRBV10-3 to TRBJ2-7, with D perhaps TRBD2 (6 bases). This CDR3 contains 13 residues. Trimming shortened V by 10 bases and J by 6 bases, and 19 bases separated the two germline ends. The germline gives CDR1 ENHRY, CDR2 SYGVKD. The CDR3 loop is CATRDAGGPEQYF. In DNA, the CDR3 is TGTGCCACCCGGGACGCCGGGGGACCCGAGCAGTACTTC.

The chain has TRBV24-1 and TRBJ2-1, with D possibly called TRBD1 or TRBD2 (5 bases each). Germline CDR1 is KGHDR and CDR2 is SFDVKD. Between the trimmed V and J ends, which lost 6 bases and 5 bases, there was a span of 16 bases. This CDR3 has 15 residues. The CDR3 is CATSNQVRGNNEQFF. CDR3 DNA sequence: TGTGCCACCAGTAACCAGGTGAGGGGCAACAATGAGCAGTTCTTC.

This clonotype occurred a few times. CDR3 in amino acids: CASSDRTSGRAYEQFF. The CDR3 bases are TGTGCCAGCAGCGATAGGACTAGCGGGAGGGCCTATGAGCAGTTCTTC. The J gene is TRBJ2-1, the V gene TRBV7-8, with 15 nucleotides matching TRBD2. Germline V CDR1 and CDR2: SGHVS, FQNEAQ. The J segment lost 8 bases and the V segment lost 5 bases, leaving 7 bases of the junction unmatched. This CDR3 spans 16 amino acids.

The V and J genes are TRBV20-1 and TRBJ2-1, with D possibly TRBD2 on 7 matching bases. The CDR3 consists of 14 residues. V was cut by 5 bases and J by 7 bases, with 18 bases left in between. The germline gives CDR1 DFQATT, CDR2 SNEGSKA (reference sequence). The CDR3 DNA follows: TGCAGTGCTCAGGGGAGGGGGGGCCGAAATGAGCAGTTCTTC. This sequence encodes CSAQGRGGRNEQFF.

This clonotype came up many times. The chain uses TRBV3-1 and TRBJ2-2; D gene unclear. Germline V gene data show CDR1 as LGHDT and CDR2 as YNNKEL (reference sequence). The CDR3 sequence is 16 residues long. Trimming stripped 1 base from V and 1 base from J, with 10 bases between. The CDR3 protein is CASSQGGYMNTGELFF. Written as DNA, the CDR3 is TGTGCCAGCAGCCAAGGCGGCTACATGAACACCGGGGAGCTGTTTTTT.

This clonotype has ten or more counts. The chain has TRBV28 and TRBJ2-2, with 11 bases fitting TRBD2. The germline CDR1 and CDR2 sequences are MDHEN and SYDVKM. The CDR3 is 15 residues long. Trimming cost V 7 bases and J 3 bases; bases outside gene matches: 4. In nucleotides, the CDR3 is TGTGCCAGCAACCTACTAGCGGGAGACACCGGGGAGCTGTTTTTT. Translating gives CASNLLAGDTGELFF.

This clonotype was seen more than once but under ten times. The chain recombines TRBV29-1 with TRBJ1-2; TRBD1 is a possible D gene (5 bases). The CDR3 contains 11 residues. Germline-derived CDR1 and CDR2 are SQVTM and ANQGSEA. Trimming left V 7 bases short and J 2 bases short, with 8 bases between. CDR3 sequence: CSGGGNYGYTF. The CDR3 DNA reads TGCAGCGGCGGGGGGAACTATGGCTACACCTTC. The whole variable domain, filled in from reference TRBV29-1 and TRBJ1-2, reads SAVISQKPSRDICQRGTSLTIQCQVDSQVTMMFWYRQQPGQSLTLIATANQGSEATYESGFVIDKFPISRPNLTFSTLTVSNMSPEDSSIYLCSGGGNYGYTFGSGTRLTVV.

The CDR3, as DNA: TGTGCCAGCACCGGAGGGACATCGGCTTCCTACGAGCAGTACTTC. This sequence encodes CASTGGTSASYEQYF. V usage is TRBV28 and J usage is TRBJ2-7, with D perhaps assigned TRBD1 or TRBD2 (6 bases each). The CDR3 runs to 15 residues. Trimming left V 7 bases short and J 1 base short, with 17 bases between. Looked up from germline, CDR1 is MDHEN and CDR2 is SYDVKM.

This clonotype has a count of ten or more. The V gene is TRBV7-2, the J gene TRBJ2-1; D may be TRBD2 (5 bases). CDR3 length: 13 amino acids. Trimming stripped 10 bases from V and 4 bases from J, with 14 bases between. CDR1 SGHTA and CDR2 FQGNSA come from the germline V gene. Here the CDR3 reads CATSSPPYNEQFF. CDR3 in DNA: TGTGCCACTAGCTCTCCCCCTTACAATGAGCAGTTCTTC.

This clonotype was recorded at least ten times. The chain joins TRBV4-3 to TRBJ2-4; 11 bases align to TRBD1. Germline V gives CDR1 LGHNA, CDR2 YSLEER. This CDR3 region has 17 residues. J was trimmed by 6 bases and V by 4 bases; bases with no gene match: 11. CDR3 region: CASSRSPGQGARNIQYF. Written as DNA, the CDR3 is TGCGCCAGCAGCCGATCACCCGGACAGGGGGCGCGAAACATTCAGTACTTC.

This clonotype has only a few counts. V usage is TRBV10-3 and J usage is TRBJ1-1; D not resolved. The CDR3 is made up of 12 amino acids. Germline V gene lookup returns CDR1 ENHRY and CDR2 SYGVKD. Trimming took off 11 bases at V and 4 bases at J, with 14 bases between the two ends. Here the CDR3 DNA reads TGTGCCTCCTGGACTCTCAGCACTGAAGCTTTCTTT. It is translated as CASWTLSTEAFF.

This chain uses TRBV25-1 with TRBJ1-1; D possibly corresponds to TRBD1 (6 bases). Trimming shortened V by 6 bases and J by 10 bases, and 12 bases separated the two germline ends. Germline-derived CDR1 and CDR2 are MGHDK and SYGVNS. The CDR3 runs 11 residues. CDR3 residues: CASRGGRGAFF. In DNA form, the CDR3 reads TGTGCCAGCAGGGGGGGGCGTGGAGCTTTCTTT.

The chain combines TRBV30 with TRBJ2-7; D remains unclear. Germline CDR1 reads GTSNPN; CDR2 reads SVGIG (reference sequence). Trimming left V 7 bases short and J 3 bases short, with 4 bases between. This CDR3 comprises 9 residues. The CDR3 region is CASDYEQYF. The CDR3 nucleotides read TGTGCCTCTGACTACGAGCAGTACTTC.